The 28 T cell receptor beta chains below were found in one sample sequenced in a study of CD8 T cells in Susac syndrome. RNA totalling roughly 0.45 to 1 ug underwent reverse transcription with random hexamers. TCRdb processed the immunoSEQ multiplex PCR reads anew with MiXCR; each CDR3 protein has one entry. The sample records about 250,000 distinct CDR3 sequences, around 93% being singletons. The material sequenced was CD4+ T cells from PBMCs. The origin of the receptors is a human donor with multiple sclerosis.

This clonotype was picked up one time. The rearrangement uses TRBV4-1 and TRBJ1-4, with a possible D match to TRBD1 (6 bases). V shed 5 bases and J shed 5 bases, with 21 bases lying between them. The CDR3 length is 17 residues. The germline V gene has CDR1 MGHRA and CDR2 YSYEKL. This CDR3 is CASSKPPRTAGNEKLFF. The CDR3 nucleotides are TGCGCCAGCAGCAAACCCCCCCGGACAGCTGGAAATGAAAAACTGTTTTTT.

This rearrangement joins TRBV3-1 to TRBJ1-5; 7 bases are shared with TRBD1. The CDR3 runs to 16 residues. V shed 6 bases, J shed 1 base, and the junction held 9 bases outside the gene matches. The germline V gene encodes CDR1 LGHDT and CDR2 YNNKEL (reference sequence). The CDR3, as DNA: TGTGCCAGCAGTCAACAGGGGCGGTTGAGCAATCAGCCCCAGCATTTT. It yields the protein CASSQQGRLSNQPQHF.

This clonotype was seen just once. The chain links TRBV30 to TRBJ1-1; the match to TRBD1 covers 7 bases. Germline CDR1 is GTSNPN and CDR2 is SVGIG (reference sequence). V lost 3 bases to trimming and J lost 5 bases; unmatched junction nucleotides: 24. CDR3 length: 19 amino acids. The CDR3 coding sequence is TGTGCCTGGAGCGAACCCCGAGCGGCGGGCAGGGGGTTTGTTACTGAAGCTTTCTTT. Its protein is CAWSEPRAAGRGFVTEAFF.

The chain recombines TRBV30 with TRBJ1-6, with a tentative D call TRBD1 (5 bases). The length of the CDR3 is 13 residues. CDR1 GTSNPN and CDR2 SVGIG come from the germline V gene (reference sequence). Trimming stripped 5 bases from V and 0 bases from J, with 5 bases between. The CDR3 bases are TGTGCCTGGGACAGCTCCTATAATTCACCCCTCCACTTT. This translates into CAWDSSYNSPLHF.

This chain connects TRBV5-1 to TRBJ2-3; D unresolved. The germline V gene has CDR1 SGHRS and CDR2 YFSETQ. The CDR3 sequence is 16 residues long. V was shortened by 4 bases and J by 4 bases, with 19 bases between the two germline ends. The CDR3 DNA is TGCGCCAGCAGCCCCCAATCGGGCTCCGCCGCAGATACGCAGTATTTT. Residues: CASSPQSGSAADTQYF.

The chain couples TRBV12-3 or TRBV12-4 to TRBJ2-7; 8 bases match TRBD1. Trimming at V came to 4 bases and at J to 0 bases, leaving 8 bases not matched to a gene. The CDR3 consists of 16 residues. The CDR3 is CASSWVLGTGSYEQYF. The CDR3 DNA reads as TGTGCCAGCAGTTGGGTATTAGGGACAGGCTCCTACGAGCAGTACTTC.

This clonotype has a single count. The chain links TRBV2 to TRBJ2-5, with no clear D. The germline V and J ends were trimmed by 9 bases and 0 bases, with 8 bases remaining between them. Per the germline V gene, CDR1 is SNHLY and CDR2 is FYNNEI. CDR3 length: 12 amino acids. The CDR3: CARSTDQETQYF. For the CDR3, the DNA is TGTGCCAGATCGACGGACCAAGAGACCCAGTACTTC.

The gene calls are TRBV30 and TRBJ1-5; the D is unclear. CDR1 is GTSNPN, CDR2 SVGIG, per germline (reference sequence). Trimming cost V 0 bases and J 11 bases, with 14 bases left between them. The CDR3 spans 13 residues. CDR3 nucleotides: TGTGCCTGGAGTGTAGAGGCAGGACGAACCCAGCATTTT. It yields the protein CAWSVEAGRTQHF.

V is TRBV29-1 and J is TRBJ1-2; D is perhaps TRBD1 (5 bases). V was cut by 4 bases and J by 4 bases, with 13 bases left in between. The CDR3 loop spans 13 amino acids. Germline lookup yields CDR1 SQVTM and CDR2 ANQGSEA. The CDR3 coding sequence is TGCAGCGTTGGAATTGGGACGGCCTATGGCTACACCTTC. Its protein is CSVGIGTAYGYTF.

The chain combines TRBV28 with TRBJ1-2; D gene ambiguous. CDR1 and CDR2 (germline): MDHEN, SYDVKM. V lost 11 bases and J lost 8, with 24 bases in between. The CDR3 extends over 14 amino acids. CDR3 region: CAVQSASHGWGYTF. The CDR3 DNA is TGTGCCGTCCAGAGTGCCAGCCACGGCTGGGGCTACACCTTC.

This sequence joins TRBV6-4 and TRBJ1-4, with TRBD1 matching 7 bases. Per the germline V gene, CDR1 is MRHNA and CDR2 is SNTAGT. Trimming at V came to 0 bases and at J to 7 bases, leaving 8 bases not matched to a gene. The CDR3 has 16 amino acids. CDR3 nucleotide sequence: TGTGCCAGCAGTGACTCGAAAGGGACAGCTCTTGAAAAACTGTTTTTT. Amino acid sequence: CASSDSKGTALEKLFF.

The count of this clonotype is one. The chain's CDR3 is CASSGGSYEQYF. CDR3 bases: TGTGCCAGCAGTGGAGGGAGCTACGAGCAGTACTTC. The genes are TRBV12-3 or TRBV12-4 and TRBJ2-7; TRBD2 is a possible D gene (6 bases). The CDR3 is 12 residues long. V gave up 5 bases and J gave up 3 bases, with 8 bases separating them.

CDR3 protein: CATSRDRAGARNEQFF. CDR3 nucleotide sequence: TGTGCCACCAGCAGAGATCGAGCGGGAGCTCGCAATGAGCAGTTCTTC. The genes are TRBV15 and TRBJ2-1; 8 nucleotides line up with TRBD2. From germline, CDR1 is LNHNV and CDR2 YYDKDF (reference sequence). The CDR3 totals 16 residues. Losses at the gene ends were 0 bases for V and 6 bases for J; bases not matched to a gene: 7.

The chain joins TRBV19 to TRBJ2-7; perhaps D is TRBD1 or TRBD2 (5 bases each). With 3 bases removed from V and 12 bases from J, the gap between germline ends came to 18 bases. The CDR3 loop spans 13 amino acids. CDR1 and CDR2 (germline): LNHDA, SQIVND (reference sequence). The CDR3 DNA sequence: TGTGCCAGTAGTATCGACAGAGAGGGCACGCGGTACTTC. It codes for CASSIDREGTRYF.

The chain carries TRBV5-6 and TRBJ1-1, with TRBD1 matching 9 bases. Trimming cost V 3 bases and J 0 bases; bases outside gene matches: 9. Germline V CDR1 and CDR2: SGHDT, YYEEEE. CDR3 length equals 17 residues. The CDR3 reads CASSSNRGQRVNTEAFF. In DNA form, the CDR3 reads TGTGCCAGCAGCTCGAACAGGGGGCAACGGGTGAACACTGAAGCTTTCTTT.

Only one count was recorded for this clonotype. The chain employs TRBV20-1 and TRBJ2-6; weak D call: TRBD1 (6 bases). Germline CDR1 and CDR2: DFQATT and SNEGSKA (reference sequence). V lost 0 bases and J 0 bases, leaving 12 bases between the germline ends. CDR3 size: 17 residues. CDR3 in amino acids: CSARDHTGNSGANVLTF. The CDR3 coding sequence is TGCAGTGCTAGAGATCATACAGGGAACTCTGGGGCCAACGTCCTGACTTTC.

The J gene is TRBJ1-1, the V gene TRBV28; TRBD1 might be the D (6 bases). Per the germline V gene, CDR1 is MDHEN and CDR2 is SYDVKM. V was trimmed by 3 bases and J by 0 bases, leaving 11 bases between them. The CDR3 consists of 15 residues. The CDR3 is CASSFSGGVNTEAFF. The CDR3 DNA reads as TGTGCCAGCAGTTTTTCCGGGGGCGTGAACACTGAAGCTTTCTTT.

The gene calls are TRBV18 and TRBJ2-7, with D tentatively TRBD1 or TRBD2 (5 bases each). The ends were cut back, 1 base at V and 5 bases at J, with 9 bases in the middle. The V gene's germline CDR1 is KGHSH and CDR2 LQKENI. This CDR3 comprises 13 residues. DNA for the CDR3: TGTGCCAGCTCACCACGCCTGGGGGACGAGCAGTACTTC. Its translation is CASSPRLGDEQYF. Full variable domain (outside the CDR3, taken from reference TRBV18 and TRBJ2-7): NAGVMQNPRHLVRRRGQEARLRCSPMKGHSHVYWYRQLPEEGLKFMVYLQKENIIDESGMPKERFSAEFPKEGPSILRIQQVVRGDSAAYFCASSPRLGDEQYFGPGTRLTVT.

This chain connects TRBV12-3 or TRBV12-4 to TRBJ2-3; D is perhaps TRBD2 (6 bases). Trimming took off 8 bases at V and 2 bases at J, with 17 bases between the two ends. The CDR3 extends over 15 amino acids. CDR3 bases: TGTGCCAGCGGGGGAGGACGGGCGAACACAGATACGCAGTATTTT. The encoded protein is CASGGGRANTDTQYF.

This chain joins TRBV20-1 and TRBJ1-2; perhaps TRBD1 as D (5 bases). Germline CDR1 DFQATT, CDR2 SNEGSKA (reference sequence). V was cut by 6 bases and J by 3 bases, with 17 bases left in between. The length of the CDR3 is 14 residues. The CDR3 coding sequence is TGCAGTGCCCCACCGCCAAGGGGTGACTATGGCTACACCTTC. Encoded protein: CSAPPPRGDYGYTF.

The chain joins TRBV14 to TRBJ1-6; D is unresolved. Looked up from germline, CDR1 is SGHDN and CDR2 is FVKESK. This CDR3 spans 14 amino acids. Trimming took 2 bases from V and 5 from J, leaving 7 bases between them. This CDR3 is CASSQITDNSPLHF. DNA of the CDR3: TGTGCCAGCAGCCAAATCACAGATAATTCACCCCTCCACTTT. Variable domain in full (rest from reference TRBV14 and TRBJ1-6): EAGVTQFPSHSVIEKGQTVTLRCDPISGHDNLYWYRRVMGKEIKFLLHFVKESKQDESGMPNNRFLAERTGGTYSTLKVQPAELEDSGVYFCASSQITDNSPLHFGNGTRLTVT.

The genes are TRBV10-3 and TRBJ2-7; D is perhaps TRBD1 (6 bases). Trimming pared 1 base from V and 5 bases from J, leaving 9 bases between. Germline V gene data show CDR1 as ENHRY and CDR2 as SYGVKD. This CDR3 spans 13 amino acids. This CDR3 is CAISEYRANEQYF. DNA for the CDR3: TGTGCCATCAGTGAGTACAGGGCTAACGAGCAGTACTTC.

The chain links TRBV19 to TRBJ1-5; unclear D gene. V was clipped by 5 bases and J by 4 bases, with 9 bases between them. CDR1 and CDR2 (germline): LNHDA, SQIVND (reference sequence). The length of the CDR3 is 13 residues. The CDR3 loop reads CASSSSRNQPQHF. The CDR3 DNA reads TGTGCCAGTAGTTCCTCTAGGAATCAGCCCCAGCATTTT.

The rearrangement uses TRBV3-1 and TRBJ2-5, with TRBD2 as a possible D gene (5 bases). The V gene's germline CDR1 is LGHDT and CDR2 YNNKEL (reference sequence). The CDR3 sequence is 15 residues long. Trimming removed 1 base at V and 5 bases at J, with 14 bases between. CDR3 residues: CASSQGGGSSETQYF. DNA of the CDR3: TGTGCCAGCAGCCAAGGCGGTGGGAGTTCTGAGACCCAGTACTTC.

The table lists this clonotype with a count of one. The chain recombines TRBV7-2 with TRBJ2-4; 15 nucleotides align to TRBD2. Per the germline V gene, CDR1 is SGHTA and CDR2 is FQGNSA. The CDR3 sequence is 17 residues long. With V trimmed by 5 bases and J by 1 base, 3 bases remained unmatched. The CDR3 DNA follows: TGTGCCAGCAGCCCCGGACTAGCGGGAGGGGCCAAAAACATTCAGTACTTC. This translates into CASSPGLAGGAKNIQYF.

The chain recombines TRBV20-1 with TRBJ1-5; 8 bases are a match to TRBD1. V lost 3 bases and J lost 2; bases outside the gene matches: 6. The CDR3 covers 15 residues. Germline V gene sequence: CDR1 DFQATT, CDR2 SNEGSKA (reference sequence). The CDR3 loop reads CSARQGQGGNQPQHF. Here the CDR3 DNA reads TGCAGTGCTAGGCAAGGACAGGGTGGCAATCAGCCCCAGCATTTT.

The chain is built from TRBV7-9 and TRBJ2-2; D may match TRBD1 or TRBD2 (5 bases each). This CDR3 is 13 amino acids long. Germline CDR1 reads SEHNR; CDR2 reads FQNEAQ (reference sequence). Trimming cost V 5 bases and J 7 bases, with 11 bases left between them. The CDR3 nucleotides read TGTGCCAGCAGCCGGGACCCAAGCGGGGAGCTGTTTTTT. As protein: CASSRDPSGELFF.

This clonotype was counted once. V gene TRBV3-1 combines with J gene TRBJ2-1, with D uncertain. The CDR3 sequence is 13 residues long. Trimming removed 1 base from V and 5 bases from J, with 6 bases in between. Looked up from germline, CDR1 is LGHDT and CDR2 is YNNKEL (reference sequence). The CDR3: CASSQVGNNEQFF. The CDR3 DNA sequence: TGTGCCAGCAGCCAAGTGGGGAACAATGAGCAGTTCTTC.